This passage covers 28 T cell receptor beta chains from one sample sequenced in a study of blood T cell repertoires in COVID-19. Repertoires were generated with immunoSEQ multiplex PCR, while TCRdb's copy carries only in-frame clones and drops some. In the table there are about 140,000 clones, around 90% of which are singletons. Sequencing used peripheral blood. These receptor sequences come from a man in his sixties with active or convalescent COVID-19.

Notes on this clone: Other DNA sequences in the sample encode the same CDR3. V usage is TRBV12-3 or TRBV12-4 and J usage is TRBJ2-7; D ambiguous. This CDR3 region has 12 residues. The ends were cut back, 1 base at V and 4 bases at J, with 5 bases in the middle. This CDR3 is CASSLGTYEQYF. The CDR3 DNA reads TGTGCCAGCAGTTTAGGAACATACGAGCAGTACTTC.

This clone has just one count. The chain combines TRBV5-4 with TRBJ1-1; 7 bases are shared with TRBD1. The germline CDR1 and CDR2 sequences are SGHNT and YYREEE (reference sequence). The V and J ends lost 1 base and 0 bases, in that order; junction bases with no gene match: 3. The CDR3 consists of 15 residues. DNA of the CDR3: TGTGCCAGCAGCTTGAGGGGGCTTGTGAACACTGAAGCTTTCTTT. It yields the protein CASSLRGLVNTEAFF. Supplemented by reference TRBV5-4 and TRBJ1-1, the full variable domain reads ETGVTQSPTHLIKTRGQQVTLRCSSQSGHNTVSWYQQALGQGPQFIFQYYREEENGRGNFPPRFSGLQFPNYSSELNVNALELDDSALYLCASSLRGLVNTEAFFGQGTRLTVV.

V gene TRBV4-1 combines with J gene TRBJ2-1, with 9 bases identical to TRBD1. Germline V gene lookup returns CDR1 MGHRA and CDR2 YSYEKL. CDR3 length: 16 residues. V was pared by 0 bases and J by 3 bases, with 3 bases of the junction left unmatched. The CDR3 region has the DNA TGCGCCAGCAGCCAAGATGTGGGACAGGGCTACAATGAGCAGTTCTTC. It translates to CASSQDVGQGYNEQFF.

The genes are TRBV18 and TRBJ2-7; unclear D gene. CDR3 length equals 14 residues. V gave up 3 bases and J gave up 0 bases, with 9 bases separating them. The germline V gene has CDR1 KGHSH and CDR2 LQKENI. The CDR3 sequence: CASSPSAGSYEQYF. CDR3 in DNA: TGTGCCAGCTCACCTTCGGCAGGCTCCTACGAGCAGTACTTC.

The V and J genes are TRBV12-1 and TRBJ2-3; the D call TRBD2 from the table was never checked on the DNA. TRBV12-1 is a pseudogene locus. The CDR3 spans 15 residues. The CDR3 DNA reads TGTGCCAGCAGCCTAGGACTAGCCCGCACAGATACGCAGTATTTT. Its protein product is CASSLGLARTDTQYF.

The chain links TRBV7-3 to TRBJ2-2; D possibly corresponds to TRBD1 (5 bases). This CDR3 contains 15 residues. Germline values: CDR1 SGHTA, CDR2 FQGTGA. Trimming took off 5 bases at V and 7 bases at J, with 17 bases between the two ends. CDR3 nucleotide sequence: TGTGCCAGCAGCGGGCAGGGTAGCATCGGCGGGGAGCTGTTTTTT. Its protein is CASSGQGSIGGELFF.

The chain uses TRBV6-6 and TRBJ1-3, with D tentatively TRBD1 (5 bases). The germline V gene has CDR1 MNHNY and CDR2 SVGAGI (reference sequence). This CDR3 spans 14 amino acids. V lost 5 bases, J lost 4 bases, and 12 bases lay in between. The CDR3 DNA sequence: TGTGCCAGCAGTACGCCGGGGGGAGGAAACACCATATATTTT. Its translation: CASSTPGGGNTIYF.

The chain links TRBV18 to TRBJ1-2, with D perhaps matching TRBD1 (6 bases). The CDR3 is 14 residues long. Germline assignment: CDR1 KGHSH and CDR2 LQKENI. V was cut by 5 bases and J by 8 bases, with 18 bases left in between. This chain's CDR3 is CASSGGRRGGGYTF. In DNA, the CDR3 is TGTGCCAGCTCAGGGGGCCGCAGAGGTGGGGGCTACACCTTC.

The chain uses TRBV7-9 and TRBJ2-5, with D maybe TRBD1 (5 bases). The CDR3 covers 14 residues. Trimming removed 3 bases at V and 2 bases at J, with 10 bases between. Germline CDR1 and CDR2: SEHNR and FQNEAQ (reference sequence). The CDR3 loop reads CASSFLTVQETQYF. CDR3 coding DNA: TGTGCCAGCAGCTTCCTGACAGTTCAAGAGACCCAGTACTTC.

The chain recombines TRBV18 with TRBJ1-1; D remains unclear. V lost 1 base, J lost 1 base, and 16 bases lay in between. The CDR3 has 17 residues. Germline lookup yields CDR1 KGHSH and CDR2 LQKENI. CDR3 sequence reads: CASSPRHPAGGNTEAFF. DNA for the CDR3: TGTGCCAGCTCACCACGGCACCCCGCCGGAGGGAACACTGAAGCTTTCTTT.

The chain is built from TRBV9 and TRBJ1-2; D is unclear. CDR1 is SGDLS and CDR2 is YYNGEE in the germline V gene. V was pared by 4 bases and J by 4 bases, with 5 bases between. The CDR3 runs to 11 residues. CDR3 DNA sequence: TGTGCCAGCAGCCCGGGCTATGGCTACACCTTC. It codes for CASSPGYGYTF.

There are many counts of this clone. V and J are TRBV14 and TRBJ1-2, with D possibly TRBD1 on 5 matching bases. CDR1 and CDR2 from the germline V gene are SGHDN and FVKESK. Trimming took off 4 bases at V and 2 bases at J, with 14 bases between the two ends. The CDR3 contains 15 residues. The chain's CDR3 is CASSPVQGWNYGYTF. CDR3 coding DNA: TGTGCCAGCAGCCCGGTGCAGGGTTGGAACTATGGCTACACCTTC.

The chain is built from TRBV28 and TRBJ1-6; 9 positions match TRBD1. The CDR3 loop spans 15 amino acids. Germline CDR1 MDHEN, CDR2 SYDVKM. V shed 4 bases, J shed 4 bases, and the junction held 2 bases outside the gene matches. The CDR3 DNA is TGTGCCAGCAGTTCCGGGACAGGGTATAATTCACCCCTCCACTTT. This translates into CASSSGTGYNSPLHF.

The chain couples TRBV18 to TRBJ2-7, with 9 bases lining up with TRBD2. The CDR3 length is 14 residues. V lost 1 base to trimming and J lost 7 bases; unmatched junction nucleotides: 5. The germline V gene encodes CDR1 KGHSH and CDR2 LQKENI. For the CDR3, the DNA is TGTGCCAGCTCACCACTAGCGGGAGCGGGGGAGCAGTACTTC. Translating gives CASSPLAGAGEQYF.

The sample holds a few counts of this clone. The V call is TRBV7-3, the J call TRBJ1-6, with a weak D call TRBD1 (5 bases). The CDR3 length is 15 residues. CDR1 is SGHTA and CDR2 is FQGTGA in the germline V gene. V was pared by 5 bases and J by 11 bases, with 19 bases between. The chain's CDR3 is CASSKSRDWGAPLHF. The CDR3 nucleotides are TGTGCCAGCAGCAAGTCCCGGGACTGGGGGGCACCCCTCCACTTT.

The chain links TRBV2 to TRBJ1-2; no clear D gene. The CDR3 contains 14 residues. Germline-derived CDR1 and CDR2 are SNHLY and FYNNEI. V gave up 6 bases and J gave up 1 base, with 12 bases separating them. The CDR3 DNA reads TGTGCCAGCAGCATGAACTCGGTTAACTATGGCTACACCTTC. Its protein is CASSMNSVNYGYTF.

This chain joins TRBV19 and TRBJ2-3; TRBD2 aligns across 9 bases. There are 15 residues in the CDR3. The germline V gene has CDR1 LNHDA and CDR2 SQIVND (reference sequence). Trimming at V came to 1 base and at J to 2 bases, leaving 1 base not matched to a gene. Here the CDR3 reads CASSIGGRVTDTQYF. The CDR3 nucleotides read TGTGCCAGTAGTATAGGCGGGAGGGTCACAGATACGCAGTATTTT.

V and J are TRBV28 and TRBJ2-1; D may be TRBD2 (5 bases). Germline V gene sequence: CDR1 MDHEN, CDR2 SYDVKM. This CDR3 spans 13 amino acids. V was trimmed by 10 bases and J by 3 bases, leaving 13 bases between them. The CDR3: CATAGGVYNEQFF. CDR3 DNA: TGTGCCACCGCCGGAGGAGTCTACAATGAGCAGTTCTTC.

The J gene is TRBJ2-3, the V gene TRBV10-3; perhaps TRBD1 as D (6 bases). This CDR3 has 15 amino acids. Germline lookup yields CDR1 ENHRY and CDR2 SYGVKD. V lost 5 bases, J lost 0 bases, and 12 bases lay in between. CDR3 loop: CAISSGTTSTDTQYF. CDR3 coding DNA: TGTGCCATCAGTTCCGGGACAACAAGCACAGATACGCAGTATTTT.

The gene calls are TRBV7-9 and TRBJ2-2, with a weak D call TRBD2 (6 bases). This CDR3 is 15 amino acids long. Deletions cut 3 bases from V and 1 base from J, with 9 bases between. Germline V gene lookup returns CDR1 SEHNR and CDR2 FQNEAQ (reference sequence). CDR3 nucleotides: TGTGCCAGCAGCTTTCTTAGCGGGAACACCGGGGAGCTGTTTTTT. It translates to CASSFLSGNTGELFF.

The chain uses TRBV5-6 and TRBJ2-1; maybe TRBD2 (6 bases). This CDR3 contains 15 residues. Germline V gives CDR1 SGHDT, CDR2 YYEEEE. The V and J ends lost 4 bases and 5 bases respectively, with 16 bases between them. The CDR3 DNA reads TGTGCCAGCAGCCCCCCAGGAGGGCTGCACAATGAGCAGTTCTTC. Translating it yields CASSPPGGLHNEQFF.

The chain is built from TRBV30 and TRBJ1-6; D is possibly TRBD1 (5 bases). This CDR3 has 17 amino acids. From germline, CDR1 is GTSNPN and CDR2 SVGIG (reference sequence). Trimming removed 0 bases at V and 9 bases at J, with 21 bases between. DNA of the CDR3: TGTGCCTGGAGTGTACGGGCTACGGGACTTTCAGTTTCACCCCTCCACTTT. Translation gives CAWSVRATGLSVSPLHF.

Here the CDR3 reads CASISSGRLYQETQYF. CDR3 DNA sequence: TGTGCCAGCATCTCCAGCGGGAGACTCTACCAAGAGACCCAGTACTTC. The V gene is TRBV28, the J gene TRBJ2-5, with 8 bases identical to TRBD2. V lost 7 bases to trimming and J lost 0 bases; unmatched junction nucleotides: 10. The CDR3 is 16 residues long. Per the germline V gene, CDR1 is MDHEN and CDR2 is SYDVKM.

The chain links TRBV7-6 to TRBJ2-2; D is perhaps TRBD2 (6 bases). The CDR3 totals 14 residues. V lost 5 bases to trimming and J lost 5 bases, with 12 bases between them. Germline V gives CDR1 SGHVS, CDR2 FNYEAQ. CDR3 loop: CASSRKAGTGELFF. Here the CDR3 DNA reads TGTGCCAGCAGCCGAAAAGCGGGTACCGGGGAGCTGTTTTTT.

CDR3 sequence (DNA): TGTGCCAGTAGTATCCAGGGGGCGGGCTTCTTCATGAACACTGAAGCTTTCTTT. Its protein product is CASSIQGAGFFMNTEAFF. The J gene is TRBJ1-1, the V gene TRBV19; 8 bases map to TRBD1. Germline CDR1 is LNHDA and CDR2 is SQIVND (reference sequence). The CDR3 is made up of 18 amino acids. V was clipped by 3 bases and J by 0 bases; unmatched bases: 12.

In DNA form, the CDR3 reads TGCGCCAGCAGCCAAGATGGGGGGGGAGAGGGTGACACTGAAGCTTTCTTT. Its translation is CASSQDGGGEGDTEAFF. The rearrangement joins TRBV4-3 to TRBJ1-1; possible D gene TRBD1, 5 bases. The CDR3 covers 17 residues. Trimming removed 0 bases from V and 3 bases from J, with 17 bases in between. CDR1 is LGHNA and CDR2 is YSLEER in the germline V gene.

The chain employs TRBV21-1 and TRBJ1-6; the table calls TRBD1, which could not be checked here. TRBV21-1 is a known pseudogene. There are 17 residues in the CDR3. DNA of the CDR3: TGTGCCAGCAGCGCGATCCAAACAGGTCGCGTCAATTCACCCCTCCACTTT. This gives the protein CASSAIQTGRVNSPLHF.

This clone was counted once. This sequence joins TRBV28 and TRBJ1-2; D is uncertain. Trimming removed 5 bases from V and 9 bases from J, with 10 bases in between. Per germline, CDR1 MDHEN and CDR2 SYDVKM. The CDR3 runs 11 residues. The CDR3 here is CASSQTGSYTF. CDR3 nucleotides: TGTGCCAGCAGTCAAACCGGGAGCTACACCTTC.